The 30 T cell receptor beta chains below come from one sample, sequenced in a study of immune cell composition in non-small cell lung cancer. Normal lung was taken at the farthest possible site, at least 3 cm from tumour. Profiled with immunoSEQ multiplex PCR; TCRdb holds only in-frame clones, not every one. The sample has 6,500 to 7,000 clones; 84% are singletons. Sample: non-adjacent lung tissue. Receptors were obtained from a human donor with non-small cell lung cancer.

V gene TRBV6-1 combines with J gene TRBJ2-1; a possible D gene is TRBD1 (5 bases). From germline, CDR1 is MNHNS and CDR2 SASEGT. V was pared by 3 bases and J by 2 bases, with 5 bases between. The CDR3 totals 13 residues. CDR3 DNA: TGTGCCAGCAGTGAGGGGCCCTACAATGAGCAGTTCTTC. Its protein product is CASSEGPYNEQFF.

This chain connects TRBV27 to TRBJ1-6; D may be TRBD1 (6 bases). V dropped 2 bases and J dropped 8 bases, with 13 bases sitting between them. There are 15 residues in the CDR3. The germline CDR1 and CDR2 sequences are MNHEY and SMNVEV (reference sequence). This chain's CDR3 is CASSLKGGGHSPLHF. The DNA of the CDR3 is TGTGCCAGCAGTTTAAAAGGGGGAGGACATTCACCCCTCCACTTT.

This clone was counted a single time. The gene calls are TRBV28 and TRBJ2-5; 7 nucleotides line up with TRBD2. The CDR3 totals 17 residues. Trimming removed 1 base from V and 3 bases from J; junction bases left unmatched: 11. The germline V gene encodes CDR1 MDHEN and CDR2 SYDVKM. The CDR3 is CASSLSGGASGKETQYF. The DNA of the CDR3 is TGTGCCAGCAGTTTATCCGGAGGAGCTAGCGGCAAAGAGACCCAGTACTTC.

The chain joins TRBV11-2 to TRBJ1-1; tentative D call: TRBD1 (5 bases). CDR1 and CDR2 (germline): SGHAT, FQNNGV. The CDR3 is 15 amino acids. V was clipped by 2 bases and J by 1 base, with 11 bases between them. In DNA form, the CDR3 reads TGTGCCAGCAGCTTATGGGGCAGACAGAACACTGAAGCTTTCTTT. Its translation is CASSLWGRQNTEAFF.

The DNA for the CDR3 is TGTGCCAGCAGCCCGGGGGCCAGAAGGGCCTCCTACGAGCAGTACTTC. Amino acid sequence: CASSPGARRASYEQYF. This chain uses TRBV7-2 with TRBJ2-7; D may match TRBD1 or TRBD2 (6 bases each). The ends were cut back, 5 bases at V and 0 bases at J, with 17 bases in the middle. The CDR3 runs 16 residues. Germline assignment: CDR1 SGHTA and CDR2 FQGNSA.

The chain recombines TRBV27 with TRBJ1-5; 9 positions agree with TRBD1. CDR1 MNHEY and CDR2 SMNVEV come from the germline V gene (reference sequence). The ends lost 6 bases at V and 4 bases at J; junction bases unmatched: 13. The CDR3 totals 17 residues. The CDR3 spells CASRASTVGTGNQPQHF. DNA for the CDR3: TGTGCCAGCAGGGCCTCCACAGTTGGGACAGGGAATCAGCCCCAGCATTTT.

This clone has just one count. The chain is built from TRBV6-1 and TRBJ1-1, with D possibly being TRBD1 (6 bases). Trimming took off 6 bases at V and 1 base at J, with 12 bases between the two ends. This CDR3 has 14 amino acids. Germline loops: CDR1 MNHNS, CDR2 SASEGT. CDR3 coding DNA: TGTGCCAGCAGCCTCGACAGGAAGAACACTGAAGCTTTCTTT. Translating it yields CASSLDRKNTEAFF.

The chain combines TRBV6-5 with TRBJ1-1; 9 nucleotides align to TRBD1. The trim removed 7 bases at V and 14 bases at J, leaving 8 bases unmatched. Germline V gives CDR1 MNHEY, CDR2 SVGAGI. The CDR3 has 11 amino acids. The CDR3 reads CASTPGQGTFF. The DNA for the CDR3 is TGTGCCAGCACCCCGGGACAGGGTACGTTCTTT.

The chain employs TRBV30 and TRBJ2-7; TRBD1 matches 11 bases. The CDR3 totals 15 residues. CDR1 and CDR2 (germline): GTSNPN, SVGIG (reference sequence). Losses at the gene ends were 2 bases for V and 4 bases for J; bases not matched to a gene: 7. The CDR3: CAWSIGGTGGYEQYF. The CDR3 DNA reads as TGTGCCTGGAGTATCGGGGGGACAGGGGGTTACGAGCAGTACTTC.

The chain employs TRBV28 and TRBJ2-1; the D is unclear. Germline values: CDR1 MDHEN, CDR2 SYDVKM. The CDR3 totals 12 residues. V shed 4 bases and J shed 11 bases, with 12 bases lying between them. CDR3 DNA sequence: TGTGCCAGCAGTTCCGCTCGGCAGCAGCAGTTCTTC. Translated: CASSSARQQQFF.

The chain couples TRBV6-4 to TRBJ2-3; a possible D gene is TRBD1 (5 bases). Trimming left V 2 bases short and J 1 base short, with 7 bases between. In germline, CDR1 is MRHNA, CDR2 SNTAGT. CDR3 length equals 14 residues. The CDR3 protein is CASSDRGGTDTQYF. The CDR3 region has the DNA TGTGCCAGCAGTGACAGGGGTGGCACAGATACGCAGTATTTT.

J is TRBJ2-1 and V is TRBV7-2; D uncertain. Germline CDR1 is SGHTA and CDR2 is FQGNSA. This CDR3 has 12 amino acids. V lost 2 bases and J 2 bases, leaving 1 base between the germline ends. The CDR3 DNA reads as TGTGCCAGCAGCTTAACCTACAATGAGCAGTTCTTC. The encoded protein is CASSLTYNEQFF.

This clone was seen more than once but under ten times. The V call is TRBV6-5, the J call TRBJ1-6; D is unclear. This CDR3 is built from 12 residues. The V gene's germline CDR1 is MNHEY and CDR2 SVGAGI. V lost 7 bases, J lost 9 bases, and 10 bases lay in between. The CDR3 region is CASTPDRSPLHF. In DNA, the CDR3 is TGTGCCAGCACCCCAGACCGTTCACCCCTCCACTTT.

The DNA for the CDR3 is TGTGCCAGCAGCTTAACGGGACAGGGGAAAACACCCCTCCACTTT. Residues: CASSLTGQGKTPLHF. The V and J genes are TRBV11-2 and TRBJ1-6; 10 nucleotides match TRBD1. Per germline, CDR1 SGHAT and CDR2 FQNNGV. J gave up 11 bases and V 2 bases, and 6 bases lay outside the gene matches. This CDR3 region has 15 residues.

This chain uses TRBV6-5 with TRBJ2-1; D unclear. This CDR3 contains 15 residues. V lost 0 bases and J lost 5, with 11 bases in between. Germline V gives CDR1 MNHEY, CDR2 SVGAGI. The CDR3 nucleotides read TGTGCCAGCAGTTACTCGATGGGCCAGAACAATGAGCAGTTCTTC. It translates to CASSYSMGQNNEQFF.

This clone was observed a few times. This rearrangement joins TRBV11-1 to TRBJ1-2; no clear D gene. V lost 0 bases and J 2 bases, leaving 10 bases between the germline ends. The V gene's germline CDR1 is SGHAT and CDR2 FQDESV (reference sequence). The length of the CDR3 is 15 residues. CDR3 bases: TGTGCCAGCAGCTTAGCGCGGAGATTCAACTATGGCTACACCTTC. The encoded protein is CASSLARRFNYGYTF.

This clone was seen a single time. V is TRBV11-2 and J is TRBJ1-1; 7 bases map to TRBD1. The CDR3 extends over 14 amino acids. Looked up from germline, CDR1 is SGHAT and CDR2 is FQNNGV. The J segment lost 6 bases and the V segment lost 6 bases, leaving 10 bases of the junction unmatched. This chain's CDR3 is CASSRTGDRAEAFF. The CDR3 nucleotides read TGTGCCAGCAGTAGAACAGGGGACCGGGCTGAAGCTTTCTTT.

This clone was seen only once. For the CDR3, the DNA is TGTGCCAGCAGCCACCCCGGACAGGGGCACTATGGCTACACCTTC. Protein product: CASSHPGQGHYGYTF. This sequence joins TRBV4-2 and TRBJ1-2; 9 nucleotides align to TRBD1. J gave up 3 bases and V 3 bases, and 5 bases lay outside the gene matches. The V gene's germline CDR1 is LGHNA and CDR2 YNFKEQ. The CDR3 spans 15 residues.

This clone was counted once. The gene calls are TRBV30 and TRBJ1-1, with 11 bases that match TRBD1. Germline trimming cut 2 bases from V and 10 bases from J; bases unmatched to any gene: 6. This CDR3 contains 13 residues. Germline assignment: CDR1 GTSNPN and CDR2 SVGIG (reference sequence). The CDR3 nucleotides are TGTGCCTGGAGTTTAGGACAGGGGGCAAGAGCTTTCTTT. Its translation is CAWSLGQGARAFF.

This chain connects TRBV6-6 to TRBJ1-3; TRBD1 aligns across 7 bases. CDR1 and CDR2 (germline): MNHNY, SVGAGI (reference sequence). The CDR3 runs to 13 residues. V was clipped by 6 bases and J by 7 bases; unmatched bases: 6. CDR3 protein: CASSQGDSNTIYF. CDR3 bases: TGTGCCAGCAGCCAAGGGGACAGCAACACCATATATTTT.

The sample holds one count of this clone. The gene calls are TRBV4-2 and TRBJ2-1; D is perhaps TRBD1 or TRBD2 (5 bases each). The CDR3 sequence is 13 residues long. Per the germline V gene, CDR1 is LGHNA and CDR2 is YNFKEQ. The V end was cut by 4 bases, the J end by 4 bases, with 8 bases between. In nucleotides, the CDR3 is TGTGCCAGCAGCCGGGACGGGTACAATGAGCAGTTCTTC. It encodes CASSRDGYNEQFF.

V gene TRBV27 combines with J gene TRBJ1-5; D is uncertain. Trimming cost V 6 bases and J 5 bases, with 11 bases left between them. The CDR3 sequence is 13 residues long. Germline V gives CDR1 MNHEY, CDR2 SMNVEV (reference sequence). CDR3 amino acids: CASRPTFDQPQHF. The CDR3 DNA reads as TGTGCCAGCAGGCCCACTTTTGATCAGCCCCAGCATTTT.

CDR3 DNA sequence: TGTGCCAGCTCGCCCCTTAGCGGGGCGGGGGGGAATGAGCAGTTCTTC. The encoded protein is CASSPLSGAGGNEQFF. This rearrangement joins TRBV18 to TRBJ2-1, with 9 bases fitting TRBD2. CDR3 length equals 16 residues. Germline assignment: CDR1 KGHSH and CDR2 LQKENI. With V trimmed by 6 bases and J by 7 bases, 13 bases remained unmatched. Filled out from reference TRBV18 and TRBJ2-1, the complete variable domain reads NAGVMQNPRHLVRRRGQEARLRCSPMKGHSHVYWYRQLPEEGLKFMVYLQKENIIDESGMPKERFSAEFPKEGPSILRIQQVVRGDSAAYFCASSPLSGAGGNEQFFGPGTRLTVL.

The chain couples TRBV2 to TRBJ2-1; possibly TRBD1 for D (5 bases). CDR1 SNHLY and CDR2 FYNNEI come from the germline V gene. Trimming stripped 2 bases from V and 0 bases from J, with 14 bases between. The CDR3 totals 17 residues. In DNA, the CDR3 is TGTGCCAGCAGTGAAAGTAGACAGTGGAGCTCCTACAATGAGCAGTTCTTC. As protein: CASSESRQWSSYNEQFF.

The chain couples TRBV4-1 to TRBJ2-3; tentative D call: TRBD2 (7 bases). V was pared by 3 bases and J by 3 bases, with 19 bases between. This CDR3 contains 17 residues. Looked up from germline, CDR1 is MGHRA and CDR2 is YSYEKL. CDR3 loop: CASSQLVGGGGTDTQYF. The CDR3 region has the DNA TGCGCCAGCAGCCAGCTCGTGGGGGGGGGCGGGACAGATACGCAGTATTTT.

The CDR3 is CASNGGTDNEKLFF. For the CDR3, the DNA is TGTGCCAGCAACGGAGGGACCGATAATGAAAAACTGTTTTTT. The gene calls are TRBV6-1 and TRBJ1-4; tentative D call: TRBD1 (5 bases). CDR1 and CDR2 (germline): MNHNS, SASEGT. The CDR3 length is 14 residues. V was clipped by 7 bases and J by 4 bases, with 13 bases between them.

V gene TRBV19 combines with J gene TRBJ1-5; D gene uncertain. Germline CDR1 reads LNHDA; CDR2 reads SQIVND (reference sequence). With 5 bases removed from V and 4 bases from J, the gap between germline ends came to 9 bases. The length of the CDR3 is 13 residues. In nucleotides, the CDR3 is TGTGCCAGTAGTTTCGGCCGTAATCAGCCCCAGCATTTT. This translates into CASSFGRNQPQHF.

The V call is TRBV19, the J call TRBJ2-7; 8 bases are shared with TRBD1. The CDR3 extends over 16 amino acids. V shed 6 bases, J shed 5 bases, and the junction held 15 bases outside the gene matches. CDR1 is LNHDA, CDR2 SQIVND, per germline (reference sequence). Here the CDR3 DNA reads TGTGCCAGTAGGAAGGGCGGGACAGGAGAAAGGAACGAGCAGTACTTC. This encodes CASRKGGTGERNEQYF.

This clone occurred once. V gene TRBV19 combines with J gene TRBJ1-1; TRBD1 might be the D (5 bases). Germline V gives CDR1 LNHDA, CDR2 SQIVND (reference sequence). This CDR3 is built from 13 residues. V lost 6 bases, J lost 6 bases, and 14 bases lay in between. The DNA of the CDR3 is TGTGCCAGTAGCTTTCGGGACTCCTCTGAAGCTTTCTTT. It translates to CASSFRDSSEAFF.

V gene TRBV7-9 combines with J gene TRBJ1-5; a weak D match, TRBD1 (5 bases). This CDR3 has 12 amino acids. The germline CDR1 and CDR2 sequences are SEHNR and FQNEAQ (reference sequence). V shed 1 base and J shed 13 bases, with 11 bases lying between them. The DNA of the CDR3 is TGTGCCAGCAGCTTAGGGCAGGGCGGTCAGCATTTT. It is translated as CASSLGQGGQHF.